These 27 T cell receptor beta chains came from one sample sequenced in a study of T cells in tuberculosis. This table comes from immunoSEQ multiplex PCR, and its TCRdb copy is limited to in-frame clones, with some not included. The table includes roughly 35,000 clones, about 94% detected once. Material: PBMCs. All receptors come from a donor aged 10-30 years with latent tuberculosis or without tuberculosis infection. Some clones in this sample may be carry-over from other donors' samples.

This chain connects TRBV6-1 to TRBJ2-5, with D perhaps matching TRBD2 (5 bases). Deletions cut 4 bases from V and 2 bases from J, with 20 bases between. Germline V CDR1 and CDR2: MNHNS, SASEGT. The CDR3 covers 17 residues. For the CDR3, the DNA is TGTGCCAGCAGTGCCCGACCACCTAGCACTCTACAAGAGACCCAGTACTTC. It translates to CASSARPPSTLQETQYF.

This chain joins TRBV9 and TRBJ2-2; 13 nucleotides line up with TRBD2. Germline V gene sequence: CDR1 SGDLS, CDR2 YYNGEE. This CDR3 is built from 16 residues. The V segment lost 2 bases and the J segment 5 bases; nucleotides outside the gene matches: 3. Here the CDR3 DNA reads TGTGCCAGCAGCGTGGTGACTAGCGGGGGGACCGGGGAGCTGTTTTTT. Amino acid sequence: CASSVVTSGGTGELFF.

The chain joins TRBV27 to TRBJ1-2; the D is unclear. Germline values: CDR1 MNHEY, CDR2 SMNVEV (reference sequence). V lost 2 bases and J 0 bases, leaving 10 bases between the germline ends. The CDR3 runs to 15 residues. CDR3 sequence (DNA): TGTGCCAGCAGTTTAAGTCAGATGACTAACTATGGCTACACCTTC. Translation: CASSLSQMTNYGYTF.

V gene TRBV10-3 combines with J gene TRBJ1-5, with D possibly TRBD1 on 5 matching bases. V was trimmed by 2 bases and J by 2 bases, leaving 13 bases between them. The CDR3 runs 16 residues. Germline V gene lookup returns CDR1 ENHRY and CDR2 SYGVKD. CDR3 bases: TGTGCCATCAGTGAGAGGCAGGGCGGTGGCAATCAGCCCCAGCATTTT. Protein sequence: CAISERQGGGNQPQHF.

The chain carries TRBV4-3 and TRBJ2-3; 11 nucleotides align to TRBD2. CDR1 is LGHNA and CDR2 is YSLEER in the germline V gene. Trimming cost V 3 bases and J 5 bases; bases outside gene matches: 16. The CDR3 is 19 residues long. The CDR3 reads CASSHSVLAGVGFRDTQYF. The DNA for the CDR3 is TGCGCCAGCAGCCACTCTGTACTAGCGGGGGTGGGTTTCAGAGATACGCAGTATTTT.

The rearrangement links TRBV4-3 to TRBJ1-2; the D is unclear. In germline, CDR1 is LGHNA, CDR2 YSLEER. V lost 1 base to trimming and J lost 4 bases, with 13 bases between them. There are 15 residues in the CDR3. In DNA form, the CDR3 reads TGCGCCAGCAGCCAAGTGAGAGGGTTAAGCTATGGCTACACCTTC. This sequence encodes CASSQVRGLSYGYTF.

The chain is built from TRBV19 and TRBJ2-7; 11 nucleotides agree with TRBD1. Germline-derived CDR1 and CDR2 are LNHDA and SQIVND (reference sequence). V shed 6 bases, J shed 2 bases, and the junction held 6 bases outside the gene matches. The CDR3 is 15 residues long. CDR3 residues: CASSVGTGGPYEQYF. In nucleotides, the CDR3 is TGTGCCAGTAGCGTAGGGACAGGGGGGCCCTACGAGCAGTACTTC.

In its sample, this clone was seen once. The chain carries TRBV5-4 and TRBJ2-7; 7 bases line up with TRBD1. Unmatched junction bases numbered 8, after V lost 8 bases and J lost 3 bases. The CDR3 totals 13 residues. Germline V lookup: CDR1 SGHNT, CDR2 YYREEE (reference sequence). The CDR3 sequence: CASSLRDSYEQYV. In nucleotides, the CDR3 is TGTGCCAGTAGCCTCAGGGACAGCTACGAGCAGTACGTC.

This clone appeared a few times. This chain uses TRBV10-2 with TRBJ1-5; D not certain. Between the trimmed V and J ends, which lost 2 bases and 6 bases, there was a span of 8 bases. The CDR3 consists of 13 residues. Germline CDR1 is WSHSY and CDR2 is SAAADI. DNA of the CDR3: TGCGCCAGCAGTGAGGAGGGAATTCAGCCCCAGCATTTT. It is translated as CASSEEGIQPQHF.

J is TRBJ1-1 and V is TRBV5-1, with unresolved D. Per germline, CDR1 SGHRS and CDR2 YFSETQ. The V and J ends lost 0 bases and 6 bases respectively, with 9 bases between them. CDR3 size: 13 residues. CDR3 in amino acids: CASSLDEGSEAFF. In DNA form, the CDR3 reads TGCGCCAGCAGCTTGGACGAGGGATCTGAAGCTTTCTTT.

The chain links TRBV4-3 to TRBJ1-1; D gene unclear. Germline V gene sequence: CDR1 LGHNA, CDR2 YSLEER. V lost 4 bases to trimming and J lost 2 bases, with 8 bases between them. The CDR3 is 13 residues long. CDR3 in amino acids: CASSPNTNTEAFF. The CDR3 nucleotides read TGCGCCAGCAGCCCGAACACAAACACTGAAGCTTTCTTT.

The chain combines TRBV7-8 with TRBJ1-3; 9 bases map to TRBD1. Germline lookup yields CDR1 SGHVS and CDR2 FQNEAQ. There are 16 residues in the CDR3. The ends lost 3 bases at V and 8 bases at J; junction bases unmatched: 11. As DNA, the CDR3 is TGTGCCAGCAGCTTGATCCCGGACAGGGGTAGAGACACCATATATTTT. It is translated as CASSLIPDRGRDTIYF.

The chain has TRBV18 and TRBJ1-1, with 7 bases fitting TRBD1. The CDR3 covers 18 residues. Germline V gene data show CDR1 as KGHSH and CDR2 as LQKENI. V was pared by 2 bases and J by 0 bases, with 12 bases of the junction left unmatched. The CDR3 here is CASSPEDRDSLLNTEAFF. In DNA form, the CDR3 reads TGTGCCAGCTCACCAGAGGATCGGGACAGCCTCTTGAACACTGAAGCTTTCTTT.

The CDR3 DNA reads TGTGCCAGCAGCTCGGATAGAGGCTATGGCTACACCTTC. Translated: CASSSDRGYGYTF. This chain joins TRBV7-2 and TRBJ1-2; D remains unclear. Germline V gives CDR1 SGHTA, CDR2 FQGNSA. The CDR3 covers 13 residues. V was shortened by 4 bases and J by 4 bases, with 10 bases between the two germline ends.

CDR3 loop: CASSPGTGSNEQFF. The CDR3 DNA is TGCGCCAGCAGTCCCGGGACAGGGAGCAATGAGCAGTTCTTC. The V gene is TRBV5-1, the J gene TRBJ2-1, with 9 bases fitting TRBD1. J lost 6 bases, V lost 5 bases, and 6 bases had no gene match. The CDR3 runs to 14 residues. In germline, CDR1 is SGHRS, CDR2 YFSETQ.

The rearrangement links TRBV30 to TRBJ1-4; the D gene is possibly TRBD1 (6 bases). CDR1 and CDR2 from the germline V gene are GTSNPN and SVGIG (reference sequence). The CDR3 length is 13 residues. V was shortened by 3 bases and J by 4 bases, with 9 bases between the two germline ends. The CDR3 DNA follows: TGTGCCTGGAGCTGGGGGCTTAATGAAAAACTGTTTTTT. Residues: CAWSWGLNEKLFF.

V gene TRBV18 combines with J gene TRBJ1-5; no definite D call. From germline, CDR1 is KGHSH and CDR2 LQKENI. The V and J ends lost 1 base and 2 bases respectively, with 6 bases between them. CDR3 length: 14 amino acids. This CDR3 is CASSPLSGNQPQHF. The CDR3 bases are TGTGCCAGCTCACCACTCTCAGGCAATCAGCCCCAGCATTTT.

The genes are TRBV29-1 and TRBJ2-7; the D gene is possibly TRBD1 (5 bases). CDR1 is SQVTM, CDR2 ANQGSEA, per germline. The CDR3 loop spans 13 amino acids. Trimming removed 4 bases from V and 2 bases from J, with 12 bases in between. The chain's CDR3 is CSVGGGVPYEQYF. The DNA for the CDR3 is TGCAGCGTTGGGGGCGGAGTACCCTACGAGCAGTACTTC.

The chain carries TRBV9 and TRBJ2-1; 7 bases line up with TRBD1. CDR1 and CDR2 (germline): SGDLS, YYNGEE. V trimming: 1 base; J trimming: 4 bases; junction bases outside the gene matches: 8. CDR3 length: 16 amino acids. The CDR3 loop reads CASSVSGRQGYNEQFF. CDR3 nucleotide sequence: TGTGCCAGCAGCGTATCCGGCCGACAGGGATACAATGAGCAGTTCTTC.

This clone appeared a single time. Here the CDR3 DNA reads TGCGCCAGCAGCGGATTTGACCCCTTAGCGGGGGCCTACGAGCAGTACGTC. It encodes CASSGFDPLAGAYEQYV. This chain uses TRBV5-1 with TRBJ2-7, with TRBD2 matching over 9 bases. Trimming cost V 4 bases and J 2 bases; bases outside gene matches: 13. This CDR3 contains 17 residues. CDR1 is SGHRS and CDR2 is YFSETQ in the germline V gene.

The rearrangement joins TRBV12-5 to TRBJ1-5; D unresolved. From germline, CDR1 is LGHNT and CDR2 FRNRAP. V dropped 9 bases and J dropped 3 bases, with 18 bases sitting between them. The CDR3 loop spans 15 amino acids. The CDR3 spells CASANKSVNNQPQHF. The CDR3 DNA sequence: TGTGCTAGCGCCAATAAGTCGGTGAACAATCAGCCCCAGCATTTT.

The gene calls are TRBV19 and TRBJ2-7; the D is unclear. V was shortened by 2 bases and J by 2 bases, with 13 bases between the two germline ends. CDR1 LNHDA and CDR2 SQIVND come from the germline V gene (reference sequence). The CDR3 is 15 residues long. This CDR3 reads CASSISALDTYEQYF. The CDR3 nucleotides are TGTGCCAGTAGTATATCCGCACTCGATACCTACGAGCAGTACTTC.

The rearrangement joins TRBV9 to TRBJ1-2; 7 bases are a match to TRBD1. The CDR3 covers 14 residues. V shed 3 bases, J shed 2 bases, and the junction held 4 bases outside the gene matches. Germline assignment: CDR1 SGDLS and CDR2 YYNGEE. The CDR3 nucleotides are TGTGCCAGCAGCGCCTCGACAGGGAACTATGGCTACACCTTC. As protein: CASSASTGNYGYTF. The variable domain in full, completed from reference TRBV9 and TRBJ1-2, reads DSGVTQTPKHLITATGQRVTLRCSPRSGDLSVYWYQQSLDQGLQFLIQYYNGEERAKGNILERFSAQQFPDLHSELNLSSLELGDSALYFCASSASTGNYGYTFGSGTRLTVV.

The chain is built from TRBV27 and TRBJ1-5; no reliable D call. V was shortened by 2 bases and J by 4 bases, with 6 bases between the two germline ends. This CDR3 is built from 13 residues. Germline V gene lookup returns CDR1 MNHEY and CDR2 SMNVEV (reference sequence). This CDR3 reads CASSLKRNQPQHF. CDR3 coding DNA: TGTGCCAGCAGTTTAAAACGGAATCAGCCCCAGCATTTT.

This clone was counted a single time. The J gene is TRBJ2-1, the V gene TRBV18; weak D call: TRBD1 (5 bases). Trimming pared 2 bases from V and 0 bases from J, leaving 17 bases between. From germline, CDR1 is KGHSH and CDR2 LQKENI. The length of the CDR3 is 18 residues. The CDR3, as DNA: TGTGCCAGCTCACCAAACGGTGACAGAGTAAGCTCCTACAATGAGCAGTTCTTC. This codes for CASSPNGDRVSSYNEQFF.

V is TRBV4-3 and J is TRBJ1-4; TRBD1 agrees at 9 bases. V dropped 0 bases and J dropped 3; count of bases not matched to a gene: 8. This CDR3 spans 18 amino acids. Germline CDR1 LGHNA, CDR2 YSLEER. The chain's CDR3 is CASSQDPGQGLANEKLFF. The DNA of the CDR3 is TGCGCCAGCAGCCAAGATCCCGGACAGGGGTTAGCTAATGAAAAACTGTTTTTT.

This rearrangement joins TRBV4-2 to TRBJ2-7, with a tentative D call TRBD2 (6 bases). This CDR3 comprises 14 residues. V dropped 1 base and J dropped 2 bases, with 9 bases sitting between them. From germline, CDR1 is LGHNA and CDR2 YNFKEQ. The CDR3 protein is CASSQAGRTYEQYF. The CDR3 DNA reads TGTGCCAGCAGCCAAGCGGGGAGGACCTACGAGCAGTACTTC.